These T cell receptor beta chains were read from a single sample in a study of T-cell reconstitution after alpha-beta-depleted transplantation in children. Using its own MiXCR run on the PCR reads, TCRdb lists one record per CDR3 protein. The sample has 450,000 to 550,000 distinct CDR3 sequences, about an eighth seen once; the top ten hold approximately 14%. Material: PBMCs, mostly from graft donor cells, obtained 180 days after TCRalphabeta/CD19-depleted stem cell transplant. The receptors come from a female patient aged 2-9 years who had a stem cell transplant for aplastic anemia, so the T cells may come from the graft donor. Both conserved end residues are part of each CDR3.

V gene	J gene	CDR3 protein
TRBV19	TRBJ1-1	CASSPNRGMNTEAFF
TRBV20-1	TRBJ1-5	CSAKRPSNQPQHF
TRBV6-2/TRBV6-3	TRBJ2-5	CASSDPGGWTQYF
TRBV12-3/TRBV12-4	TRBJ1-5	CASSLARQGGNQPQHF
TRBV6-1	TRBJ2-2	CASTGGGAEGGELFF
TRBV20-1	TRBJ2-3	CSARAQSTDTQYF
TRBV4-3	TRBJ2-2	CASSQDRRQGNTGELFF
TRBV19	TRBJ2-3	CASSIWSRQQSNTQYF
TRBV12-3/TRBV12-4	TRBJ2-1	CASSFGQGKNEQFF
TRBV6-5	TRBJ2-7	CASSFAQGPYEQYF
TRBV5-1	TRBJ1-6	CASSFAQTSPLHF
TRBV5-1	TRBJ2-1	CASSLVGGREYYNEQFF
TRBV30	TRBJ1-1	CAWSKGVLMNTEAFF
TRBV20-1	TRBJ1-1	CSARWLTGDLGTEAFF